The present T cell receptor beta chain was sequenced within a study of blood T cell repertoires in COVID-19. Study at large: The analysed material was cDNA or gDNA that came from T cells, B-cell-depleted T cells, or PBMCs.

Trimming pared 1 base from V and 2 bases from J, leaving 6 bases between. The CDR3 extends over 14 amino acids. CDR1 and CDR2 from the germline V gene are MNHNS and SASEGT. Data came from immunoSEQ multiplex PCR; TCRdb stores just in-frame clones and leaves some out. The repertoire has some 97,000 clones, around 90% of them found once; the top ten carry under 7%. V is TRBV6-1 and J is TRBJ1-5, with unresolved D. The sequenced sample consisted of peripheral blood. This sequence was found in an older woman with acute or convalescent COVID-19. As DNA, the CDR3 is TGTGCCAGCAGTGAAGTCGGAGGCAATCAGCCCCAGCATTTT. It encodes CASSEVGGNQPQHF.